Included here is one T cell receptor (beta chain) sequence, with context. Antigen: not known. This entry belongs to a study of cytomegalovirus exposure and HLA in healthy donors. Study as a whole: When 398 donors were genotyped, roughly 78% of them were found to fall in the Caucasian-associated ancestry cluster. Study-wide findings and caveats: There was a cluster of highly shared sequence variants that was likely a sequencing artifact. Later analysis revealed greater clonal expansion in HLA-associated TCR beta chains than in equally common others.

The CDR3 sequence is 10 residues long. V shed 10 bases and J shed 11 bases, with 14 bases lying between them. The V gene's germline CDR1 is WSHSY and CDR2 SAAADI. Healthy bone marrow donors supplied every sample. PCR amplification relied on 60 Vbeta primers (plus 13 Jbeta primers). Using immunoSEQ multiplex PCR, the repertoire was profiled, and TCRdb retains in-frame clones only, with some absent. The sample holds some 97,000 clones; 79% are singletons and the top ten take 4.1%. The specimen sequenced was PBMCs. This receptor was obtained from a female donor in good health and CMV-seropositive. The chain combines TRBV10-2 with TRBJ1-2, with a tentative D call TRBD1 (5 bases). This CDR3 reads CATKGRRYTF. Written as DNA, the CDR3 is TGCGCCACCAAGGGGAGGCGATACACCTTC.